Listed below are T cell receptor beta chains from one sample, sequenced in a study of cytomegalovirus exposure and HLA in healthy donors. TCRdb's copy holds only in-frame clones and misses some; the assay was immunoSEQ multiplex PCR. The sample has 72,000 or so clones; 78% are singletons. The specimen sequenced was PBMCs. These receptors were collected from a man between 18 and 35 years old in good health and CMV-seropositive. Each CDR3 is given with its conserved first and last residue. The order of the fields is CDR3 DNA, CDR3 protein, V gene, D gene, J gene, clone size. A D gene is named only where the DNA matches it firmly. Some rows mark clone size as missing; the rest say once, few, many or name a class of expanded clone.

TGCGCCAGCAGCCAAGTCCGGGACAGCCTTAATCAGCCCCAGCATTTT CASSQVRDSLNQPQHF TRBV4-1 TRBD1 TRBJ1-5 .
TGTGCCAGCAGTTACTCAAGACTAGCGAACGAGCAGTTCTTC CASSYSRLANEQFF TRBV6-5 TRBD2 TRBJ2-1 .
TGCGCCAGCAGCTTGGAAGGACAGGACTACGAGCAGTACTTC CASSLEGQDYEQYF TRBV5-1 TRBD1 TRBJ2-7 .
TGTGCCAGCAGCTTGCCTACTCTGACAGGGATGAACACTGAAGCTTTCTTT CASSLPTLTGMNTEAFF TRBV7-9 TRBD1 TRBJ1-1 .
TGTGCCAGCAGTTTAGTTTCAAATCAGCCCCAGCATTTT CASSLVSNQPQHF TRBV27 . TRBJ1-5 .
TGTGCCAGCAGTTTCAGACTGACAGGGACTGAAGCTTTCTTT CASSFRLTGTEAFF TRBV27 TRBD1 TRBJ1-1 few
TGCAGCGTTGAAGGGATGGCGGGAGGGACAATGGGCAATGAGCAGTTCTTC CSVEGMAGGTMGNEQFF TRBV29-1 TRBD2 TRBJ2-1 .
TGTGCCAGTACCTCGCTGAGCTCTGAAGCTTTCTTT CASTSLSSEAFF TRBV19 . TRBJ1-1 .
TGTGCCAGCTCACCAACCGGGACTCCCGTTAACTATGGCTACACCTTC CASSPTGTPVNYGYTF TRBV9 . TRBJ1-2 .
TGTGCCAGCACCCTGGACACTGGGGGAAACACCATATATTTT CASTLDTGGNTIYF TRBV28 . TRBJ1-3 .
TGTGCCAGCAGCTCCCCTGGGGGGAATGAAAAACTGTTTTTT CASSSPGGNEKLFF TRBV5-4 . TRBJ1-4 few
TGTGCCAGCAGCTCCACCCGACAGGGGGGATACACTGAAGCTTTCTTT CASSSTRQGGYTEAFF TRBV7-9 TRBD1 TRBJ1-1 few
TGTGCCAGCAGTACGGGACAGGGGCCAACTAATGAAAAACTGTTTTTT CASSTGQGPTNEKLFF TRBV5-4 TRBD1 TRBJ1-4 .
TGTGCCAGCAGCCTTCGAGGGGGCTTGGAAGAGCAGTACTTC CASSLRGGLEEQYF TRBV28 TRBD1 TRBJ2-7 .
TGCGCCAGCAGCTTCGCTAGCGGGCAAGAGACCCAGTACTTC CASSFASGQETQYF TRBV5-1 TRBD2 TRBJ2-5 .
TGTGCCAGCAGCCCACAGGGGGCCAATGAGCAGTTCTTC CASSPQGANEQFF TRBV6-5 TRBD1 TRBJ2-1 .
TGTGCCAGCAGTTATCACAGGGGGTTCAACACTGAAGCTTTCTTT CASSYHRGFNTEAFF TRBV6-5 TRBD1 TRBJ1-1 .
TGTGCCAGCAGCTTGGGGGGGACTAGCGGGTACAATGAGCAGTTCTTC CASSLGGTSGYNEQFF TRBV5-4 TRBD2 TRBJ2-1 .
TGTGCCAGCAGCGTGCACGGACAGGGCCCGCGGCCCCAGCATTTT CASSVHGQGPRPQHF TRBV2 TRBD1 TRBJ1-5 .
TGTGCCACTGGAGAGACCCCAGAGGAGACCCAGTACTTC CATGETPEETQYF TRBV19 . TRBJ2-5 .
TGTGCCAGTAGTATTCTAGCCTCCCCGGGGGAGACCCAGTACTTC CASSILASPGETQYF TRBV19 . TRBJ2-5 .
TGTGCCAGCAGAAGACAGTTCACTGAAGCTTTCTTT CASRRQFTEAFF TRBV6-5 . TRBJ1-1 .
TGTGCCTGGGCCACAGGTTCCTACGAGCAGTACTTC CAWATGSYEQYF TRBV30 . TRBJ2-7 few
TGTGCCTGTCCCTTCGCGGGATGGGGACCCAATAATTCACCCCTCCACTTT CACPFAGWGPNNSPLHF TRBV30 . TRBJ1-6 .